One sample yielded the 21 T cell receptor beta chains listed below, sequenced in a study of T-cell memory formation after mild COVID-19. TCRdb fed the 5' RACE reads into MiXCR, producing one record per CDR3 protein. The data show about 16,000 distinct CDR3 sequences, approximately 23% seen once. Sequenced material: PBMCs or a T cell subset sorted from them (not recorded which). The receptors derive from a man aged 18 to 29 who had mild COVID-19 (a few samples of this study predate the infection). Cell type and time point are not known.

This clonotype has a handful of counts. The chain is built from TRBV7-3 and TRBJ2-3; TRBD1 matches 9 bases. V dropped 5 bases and J dropped 1; count of bases not matched to a gene: 16. This CDR3 region has 19 residues. Germline values: CDR1 SGHTA, CDR2 FQGTGA. In nucleotides, the CDR3 is TGTGCCAGCAGCCTTGGGATCGGACAGGGGTATTGGGGCACAGATACGCAGTATTTT. Residues: CASSLGIGQGYWGTDTQYF.

This rearrangement joins TRBV20-1 to TRBJ2-7, with D possibly TRBD1 on 5 matching bases. V was cut by 8 bases and J by 2 bases, with 10 bases left in between. The CDR3 is 11 residues long. Germline V CDR1 and CDR2: DFQATT, SNEGSKA (reference sequence). CDR3 sequence reads: CSFWTPYEQYF. CDR3 sequence (DNA): TGCAGTTTTTGGACACCCTACGAGCAGTACTTC.

Ten or more counts support this clonotype. This rearrangement joins TRBV13 to TRBJ2-3; D is perhaps TRBD2 (6 bases). The CDR3 runs 15 residues. The germline gives CDR1 PRHDT, CDR2 FYEKMQ (reference sequence). V lost 5 bases and J lost 5, with 17 bases in between. The CDR3 is CASSEMGGSLDTQYF. In nucleotides, the CDR3 is TGTGCCAGCAGCGAAATGGGGGGATCTCTAGATACGCAGTATTTT. Complete variable domain (other parts from reference TRBV13 and TRBJ2-3): AAGVIQSPRHLIKEKRETATLKCYPIPRHDTVYWYQQGPGQDPQFLISFYEKMQSDKGSIPDRFSAQQFSDYHSELNMSSLELGDSALYFCASSEMGGSLDTQYFGPGTRLTVL.

This clonotype was seen repeatedly, ten times or more. This chain connects TRBV4-3 to TRBJ1-1; D is unclear. Germline-derived CDR1 and CDR2 are LGHNA and YSLEER. The V gene lost 0 bases and the J gene lost 6 bases, with 20 bases spanning the gap. The CDR3 sequence is 17 residues long. In DNA form, the CDR3 reads TGCGCCAGCAGCCAAGAATGGCCGACACGGGTAGGGTCTGAAGCTTTCTTT. It translates to CASSQEWPTRVGSEAFF.

V is TRBV6-5 and J is TRBJ1-1; D remains unclear. The CDR3 has 12 residues. V was pared by 7 bases and J by 5 bases, with 11 bases between. Germline V gives CDR1 MNHEY, CDR2 SVGAGI. In nucleotides, the CDR3 is TGTGCCAGCATTACACGAGGGACTGAAGCTTTCTTT. It is translated as CASITRGTEAFF.

In its sample, this clonotype was seen a few times. The rearrangement joins TRBV11-2 to TRBJ1-2; 9 nucleotides line up with TRBD1. From germline, CDR1 is SGHAT and CDR2 FQNNGV. The CDR3 has 17 amino acids. J gave up 6 bases and V 5 bases, and 16 bases lay outside the gene matches. In DNA form, the CDR3 reads TGTGCCAGCAGCCCTACCCATTCGGGCCGGGACAGGGATGGCTACACCTTC. Protein product: CASSPTHSGRDRDGYTF.

This chain connects TRBV4-3 to TRBJ2-7, with TRBD1 identical over 12 bases. This CDR3 has 16 residues. Per germline, CDR1 LGHNA and CDR2 YSLEER. J lost 5 bases, V lost 4 bases, and 9 bases had no gene match. CDR3 DNA sequence: TGCGCCAGCAGCCTCACCGGGACAGGGGGCTTCCACGAGCAGTACTTC. Translated, it gives CASSLTGTGGFHEQYF.

The table lists this clonotype with many counts. The gene calls are TRBV4-2 and TRBJ1-2; D ambiguous. This CDR3 has 13 residues. The germline V gene encodes CDR1 LGHNA and CDR2 YNFKEQ. Trimming took 0 bases from V and 8 from J, leaving 10 bases between them. CDR3 coding DNA: TGTGCCAGCAGCCAAGACGAGGCTGGAGGCTACACCTTC. It encodes CASSQDEAGGYTF.

In this sample, this clonotype turned up many times. The gene calls are TRBV4-1 and TRBJ2-7; D uncertain. Germline V gene data show CDR1 as MGHRA and CDR2 as YSYEKL. The V end was cut by 0 bases, the J end by 0 bases, with 9 bases between. The CDR3 has 15 residues. The CDR3 sequence: CASSQEFRSSYEQYF. CDR3 bases: TGCGCCAGCAGCCAAGAGTTCCGAAGCTCCTACGAGCAGTACTTC.

The chain is built from TRBV12-3 or TRBV12-4 and TRBJ2-5; D is possibly TRBD2 (5 bases). Trimming left V 1 base short and J 1 base short, with 10 bases between. This CDR3 is 15 amino acids long. In DNA, the CDR3 is TGTGCCAGCAGTTTAGAGAGGCTAGCCCAAGAGACCCAGTACTTC. It encodes CASSLERLAQETQYF.

This clonotype was observed at least ten times. The CDR3 loop is CASTSGQGVYEQYV. As DNA, the CDR3 is TGTGCCAGCACCTCCGGACAGGGAGTCTACGAGCAGTACGTC. The V gene is TRBV2, the J gene TRBJ2-7; 8 bases are a match to TRBD1. Germline CDR1 and CDR2: SNHLY and FYNNEI. The CDR3 spans 14 residues. Trimming took 7 bases from V and 3 from J; bases not matched to a gene: 8.

This sequence joins TRBV5-5 and TRBJ2-2; D ambiguous. Trimming took off 2 bases at V and 6 bases at J, with 8 bases between the two ends. CDR1 is SGHKS and CDR2 is YYEKEE in the germline V gene (reference sequence). The CDR3 loop spans 13 amino acids. This CDR3 reads CASSFRSSGELFF. DNA of the CDR3: TGTGCCAGCAGCTTTAGGAGTTCCGGGGAGCTGTTTTTT.

This clonotype was counted at least ten times. V gene TRBV4-2 combines with J gene TRBJ2-7; unclear D gene. Germline CDR1 is LGHNA and CDR2 is YNFKEQ. The CDR3 consists of 15 residues. Trimming left V 4 bases short and J 3 bases short, with 16 bases between. This CDR3 reads CASSPTGPGDYEQYV. The DNA of the CDR3 is TGTGCCAGCAGCCCCACGGGTCCTGGGGACTACGAGCAGTACGTC.

The chain combines TRBV7-3 with TRBJ2-1; possibly TRBD2 for D (6 bases). CDR3 length equals 13 residues. CDR1 and CDR2 from the germline V gene are SGHTA and FQGTGA. V was shortened by 5 bases and J by 6 bases, with 11 bases between the two germline ends. As DNA, the CDR3 is TGTGCCAGCAGCCCCGGGACTTCCAATGAGCAGTTCTTC. Amino acids: CASSPGTSNEQFF.

This chain joins TRBV7-9 and TRBJ2-1; a weak D match, TRBD2 (5 bases). The germline V gene encodes CDR1 SEHNR and CDR2 FQNEAQ (reference sequence). This CDR3 is 15 amino acids long. The germline V and J ends were trimmed by 1 base and 7 bases, with 14 bases remaining between them. In nucleotides, the CDR3 is TGTGCCAGCAGCTTAGGAGGGAACGGAAAAAATGAGCAGTTCTTC. This sequence encodes CASSLGGNGKNEQFF. The full variable domain, completed using reference TRBV7-9 and TRBJ2-1, is DTGVSQNPRHKITKRGQNVTFRCDPISEHNRLYWYRQTLGQGPEFLTYFQNEAQLEKSRLLSDRFSAERPKGSFSTLEIQRTEQGDSAMYLCASSLGGNGKNEQFFGPGTRLTVL.

In this sample, this clonotype turned up a few times. The J gene is TRBJ1-5, the V gene TRBV7-9; D is perhaps TRBD1 (5 bases). The CDR3 spans 11 residues. Trimming stripped 3 bases from V and 9 bases from J, with 6 bases between. Germline loops: CDR1 SEHNR, CDR2 FQNEAQ (reference sequence). The CDR3 loop reads CASSFQGPQHF. As DNA, the CDR3 is TGTGCCAGCAGCTTTCAGGGGCCCCAGCATTTT.

In this sample, this clonotype turned up many times. This chain connects TRBV27 to TRBJ2-1; D is possibly TRBD1 (6 bases). The CDR3 contains 17 residues. The V and J ends lost 4 bases and 1 base respectively, with 17 bases between them. Germline V gene data show CDR1 as MNHEY and CDR2 as SMNVEV (reference sequence). CDR3 protein: CASSSRGWASSYNEQFF. Written as DNA, the CDR3 is TGTGCCAGCAGTTCCAGGGGATGGGCGTCGTCCTACAATGAGCAGTTCTTC.

The chain combines TRBV5-8 with TRBJ2-7; TRBD1 aligns across 11 bases. The J segment lost 1 base and the V segment lost 5 bases, leaving 5 bases of the junction unmatched. The CDR3 sequence is 15 residues long. Germline assignment: CDR1 SGHTS and CDR2 YDEGEE. The DNA of the CDR3 is TGTGCCAGCAGTTTCCGGGACAGGGGGTCCTACGAGCAGTACTTC. It is translated as CASSFRDRGSYEQYF.

This clonotype appeared many times. V and J are TRBV28 and TRBJ2-1; D is uncertain. CDR1 MDHEN and CDR2 SYDVKM come from the germline V gene. The CDR3 is 17 residues long. The ends were cut back, 6 bases at V and 0 bases at J, with 18 bases in the middle. For the CDR3, the DNA is TGTGCCAGCAGACCCATATGGAAGTTTAACTCCTACAATGAGCAGTTCTTC. It translates to CASRPIWKFNSYNEQFF.

At least ten counts were recorded for this clonotype. V usage is TRBV12-3 or TRBV12-4 and J usage is TRBJ2-7; D could derive from TRBD1 or TRBD2 (5 bases each). The CDR3 is made up of 13 amino acids. V lost 4 bases to trimming and J lost 4 bases, with 11 bases between them. CDR3 in DNA: TGTGCCAGCAGTTCGGGGCTGAGGTACGAGCAGTACGTC. Its protein product is CASSSGLRYEQYV.

This clonotype was detected many times. V is TRBV4-2 and J is TRBJ2-6; 8 nucleotides line up with TRBD2. There are 16 residues in the CDR3. V shed 0 bases, J shed 2 bases, and the junction held 0 bases outside the gene matches. The V gene's germline CDR1 is LGHNA and CDR2 YNFKEQ. DNA for the CDR3: TGTGCCAGCAGCCAAGAAGCGGGGGCTGGGGCCAACGTCCTGACTTTC. Encoded protein: CASSQEAGAGANVLTF.